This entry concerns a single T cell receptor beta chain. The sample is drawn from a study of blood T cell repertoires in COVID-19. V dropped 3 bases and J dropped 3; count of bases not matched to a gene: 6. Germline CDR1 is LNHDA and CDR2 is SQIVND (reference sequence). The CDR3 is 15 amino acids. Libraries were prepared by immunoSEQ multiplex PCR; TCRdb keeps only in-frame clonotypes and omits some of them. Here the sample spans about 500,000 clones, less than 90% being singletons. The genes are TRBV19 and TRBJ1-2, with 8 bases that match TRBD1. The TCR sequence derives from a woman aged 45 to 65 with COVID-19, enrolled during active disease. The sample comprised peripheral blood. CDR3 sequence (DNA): TGTGCCAGTAGTATCTGGACAGGGTCTGACTATGGCTACACCTTC. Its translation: CASSIWTGSDYGYTF.